This T cell receptor (beta chain) emerged from a study of CD8 T cells in Susac syndrome. The study, taken as a whole, reports: The number of individuals included in the study's TCR sequencing and HLA analysis was acknowledged as relatively small.

CD8+ and CD4+ T cells from blood underwent TCR beta sequencing. While CD8+ and CD4+ T cells were isolated negatively, TEMRA cells were enriched by FACS. This clonotype appeared once. The antigen is undetermined. Reverse transcription of about 0.5 to 1 ug RNA was carried out with random hexamers. MiXCR was run by TCRdb on the immunoSEQ multiplex PCR reads, yielding one entry per CDR3 protein. The profile shows under 200,000 distinct CDR3 sequences, around 95% of them singletons. The sequence came from a human donor with Susac syndrome. The material sequenced was CD8+ T cells from PBMCs.

CDR3 sequence: CASSLSSRENQPQHF. CDR3 nucleotide sequence: TGTGCCAGCAGCTTATCTTCCAGGGAGAATCAGCCCCAGCATTTT. V and J are TRBV13 and TRBJ1-5; possible D gene TRBD1, 5 bases. Deletions cut 2 bases from V and 4 bases from J, with 12 bases between. CDR1 and CDR2 (germline): PRHDT, FYEKMQ (reference sequence). The CDR3 sequence is 15 residues long.